The T cell receptor (beta chain) under discussion was sequenced for a study of cytomegalovirus exposure and HLA in healthy donors. In the PCR, 60 Vbeta and 13 Jbeta primers were used. Generated by immunoSEQ multiplex PCR, the TCRdb table keeps only in-frame clones and is missing some. The table records some 200,000 clones, 75% to 80% of them present only once. The specimen was PBMCs. The source of this sequence is a female donor in good health and CMV-seronegative.

The CDR3, as DNA: TGTGCCAGCAGCCACGAAGGGACTAGCGGGAGATTCGCAGATACGCAGTATTTT. Translation: CASSHEGTSGRFADTQYF. The chain employs TRBV5-8 and TRBJ2-3, with 14 bases fitting TRBD2. Unmatched junction bases numbered 11, after V lost 4 bases and J lost 4 bases. This CDR3 region has 18 residues. Looked up from germline, CDR1 is SGHTS and CDR2 is YDEGEE.